In this sample, the clone carrying this T cell receptor (beta chain) turned up once. Its specificity is not known. V lost 5 bases and J lost 0, with 12 bases in between. Germline loops: CDR1 SEHNR, CDR2 FQNEAQ (reference sequence). There are 15 residues in the CDR3. This table comes from immunoSEQ multiplex PCR, and its TCRdb copy is limited to in-frame clones, with some not included. The table has fewer than 20,000 clones, 70% to 80% seen once. The data stem from a study of CD4+ T cells in melanoma. Study-level points and caveats: A reported correlation linked neoantigen-specific CD4+ T cells to CD8+, macrophage and B cell function.

The sequence was collected from a human donor with melanoma. Sequenced material: cells from a culture (not recorded whether cultured in vitro). The chain is built from TRBV7-9 and TRBJ2-3; D is perhaps TRBD1 (5 bases). CDR3 loop: CASSRQGSSTDTQYF. In DNA form, the CDR3 reads TGTGCCAGCAGCCGCCAGGGTTCTAGCACAGATACGCAGTATTTT.